This TCR beta chain stems from a study of T cells after somatic rescue of genetic block. This clone is a singleton in its sample. The J segment lost 0 bases and the V segment lost 3 bases, leaving 11 bases of the junction unmatched. The CDR3 runs 19 residues. The germline V gene encodes CDR1 SGHRS and CDR2 YFSETQ. Sequenced by immunoSEQ multiplex PCR; TCRdb stores in-frame clones only, minus some. Of over 95,000 clones listed, 80% to 95% were seen once; the top ten hold less than 1.5%. The receptor's source is a woman younger than 35. The chain links TRBV5-1 to TRBJ2-2; 10 bases are shared with TRBD1. Source material: peripheral blood mononuclear cells (PBMCs). DNA of the CDR3: TGCGCCAGCAGCTACCCCGGGACAGGGGCCTTCTCGAACACCGGGGAGCTGTTTTTT. This codes for CASSYPGTGAFSNTGELFF.